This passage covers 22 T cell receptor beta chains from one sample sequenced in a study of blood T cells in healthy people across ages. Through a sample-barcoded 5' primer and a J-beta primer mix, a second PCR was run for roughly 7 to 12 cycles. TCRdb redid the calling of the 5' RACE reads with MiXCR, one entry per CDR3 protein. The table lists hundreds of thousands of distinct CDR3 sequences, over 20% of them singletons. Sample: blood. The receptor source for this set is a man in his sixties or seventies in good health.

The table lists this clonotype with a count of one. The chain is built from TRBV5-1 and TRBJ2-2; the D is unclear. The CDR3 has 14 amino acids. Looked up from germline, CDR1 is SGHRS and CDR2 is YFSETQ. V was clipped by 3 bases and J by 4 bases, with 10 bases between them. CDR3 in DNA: TGCGCCAGCAGCTCTAGGGTAGGCACCGGGGAGCTGTTTTTT. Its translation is CASSSRVGTGELFF.

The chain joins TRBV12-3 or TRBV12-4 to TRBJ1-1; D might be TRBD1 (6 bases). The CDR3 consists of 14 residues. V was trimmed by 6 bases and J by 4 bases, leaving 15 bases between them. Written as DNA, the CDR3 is TGTGCCAGCAGCCTAGGGGGGGGGACCACTGAAGCTTTCTTT. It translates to CASSLGGGTTEAFF.

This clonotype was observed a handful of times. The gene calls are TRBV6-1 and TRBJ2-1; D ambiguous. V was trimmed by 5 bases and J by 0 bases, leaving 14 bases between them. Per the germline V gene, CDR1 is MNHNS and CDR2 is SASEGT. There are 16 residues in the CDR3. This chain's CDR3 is CASSIRASSSYNEQFF. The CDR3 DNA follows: TGTGCCAGCAGTATCCGGGCCTCGAGCTCCTACAATGAGCAGTTCTTC.

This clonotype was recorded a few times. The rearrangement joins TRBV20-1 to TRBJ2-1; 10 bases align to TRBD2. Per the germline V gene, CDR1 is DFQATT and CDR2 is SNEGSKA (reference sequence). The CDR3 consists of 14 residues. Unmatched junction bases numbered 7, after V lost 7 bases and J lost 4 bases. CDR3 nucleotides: TGCAGTGTGGCTAGCGGGAGAGGTTACAATGAGCAGTTCTTC. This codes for CSVASGRGYNEQFF.

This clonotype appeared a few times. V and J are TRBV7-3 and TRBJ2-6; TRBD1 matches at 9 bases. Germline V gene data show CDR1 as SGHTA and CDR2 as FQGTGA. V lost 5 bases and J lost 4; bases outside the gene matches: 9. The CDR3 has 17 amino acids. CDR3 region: CASSIGQGKPGANVLTF. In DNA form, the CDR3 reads TGTGCCAGCAGCATAGGACAGGGGAAACCCGGGGCCAACGTCCTGACTTTC.

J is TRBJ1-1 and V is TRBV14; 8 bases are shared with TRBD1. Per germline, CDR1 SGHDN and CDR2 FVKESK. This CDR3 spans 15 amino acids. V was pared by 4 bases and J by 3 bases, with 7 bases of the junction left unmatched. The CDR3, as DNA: TGTGCCAGCAGCCCAAGGACAGGGTGGGACACTGAAGCTTTCTTT. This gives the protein CASSPRTGWDTEAFF.

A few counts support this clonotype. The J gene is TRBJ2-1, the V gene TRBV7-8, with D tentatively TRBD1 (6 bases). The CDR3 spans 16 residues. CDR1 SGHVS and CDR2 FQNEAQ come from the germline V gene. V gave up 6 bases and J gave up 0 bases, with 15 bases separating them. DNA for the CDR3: TGTGCCAGCAGTCCAATCGACAGGAGCTCCTACAATGAGCAGTTCTTC. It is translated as CASSPIDRSSYNEQFF.

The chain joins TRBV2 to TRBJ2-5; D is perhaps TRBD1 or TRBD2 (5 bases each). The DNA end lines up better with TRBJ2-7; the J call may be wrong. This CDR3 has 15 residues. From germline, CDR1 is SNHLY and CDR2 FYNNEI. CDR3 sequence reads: CASTRDAVRLDEQYF. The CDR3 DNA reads TGTGCCAGCACTCGGGACGCCGTTCGGCTTGACGAGCAGTACTTC.

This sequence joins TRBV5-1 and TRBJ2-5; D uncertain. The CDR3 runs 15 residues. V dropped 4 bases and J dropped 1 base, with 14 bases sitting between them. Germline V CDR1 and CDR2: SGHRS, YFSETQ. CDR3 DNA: TGCGCCAGCAGCCAGGACGGACGATTCCAAGAGACCCAGTACTTC. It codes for CASSQDGRFQETQYF.

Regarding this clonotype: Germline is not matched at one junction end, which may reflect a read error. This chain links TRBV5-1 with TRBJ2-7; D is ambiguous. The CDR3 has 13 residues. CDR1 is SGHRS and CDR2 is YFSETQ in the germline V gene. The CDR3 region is CASSLEAAYGQYF. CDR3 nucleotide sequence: TGCGCCAGCAGCTTGGAGGCCGCCTACGGGCAGTACTTC.

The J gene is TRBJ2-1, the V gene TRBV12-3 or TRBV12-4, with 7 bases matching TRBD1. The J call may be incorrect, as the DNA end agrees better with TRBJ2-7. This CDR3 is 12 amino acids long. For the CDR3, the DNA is TGTGCCAGCGGGACAGAACCCTACGAGCAGTACTTC. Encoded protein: CASGTEPYEQYF.

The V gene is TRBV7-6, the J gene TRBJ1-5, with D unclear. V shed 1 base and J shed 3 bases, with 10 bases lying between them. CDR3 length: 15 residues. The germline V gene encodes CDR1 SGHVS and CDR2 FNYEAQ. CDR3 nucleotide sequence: TGTGCCAGCAGCTTAGTTGGTTATAACAATCAGCCCCAGCATTTT. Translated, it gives CASSLVGYNNQPQHF.

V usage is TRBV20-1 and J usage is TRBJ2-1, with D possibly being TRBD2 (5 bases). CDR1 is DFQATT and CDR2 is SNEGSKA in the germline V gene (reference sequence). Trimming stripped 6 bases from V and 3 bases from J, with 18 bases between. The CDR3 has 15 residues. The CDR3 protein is CSARNRRAVYNEQFF. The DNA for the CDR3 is TGCAGTGCCAGAAATCGGCGGGCGGTCTACAATGAGCAGTTCTTC.

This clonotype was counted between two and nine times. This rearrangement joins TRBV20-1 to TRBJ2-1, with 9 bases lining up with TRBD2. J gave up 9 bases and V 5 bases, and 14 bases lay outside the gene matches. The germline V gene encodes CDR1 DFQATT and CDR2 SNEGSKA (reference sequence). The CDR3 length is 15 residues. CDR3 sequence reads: CSADLSGSPRGEQFF. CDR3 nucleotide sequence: TGCAGTGCTGACCTTAGCGGGAGCCCAAGGGGTGAGCAGTTCTTC.

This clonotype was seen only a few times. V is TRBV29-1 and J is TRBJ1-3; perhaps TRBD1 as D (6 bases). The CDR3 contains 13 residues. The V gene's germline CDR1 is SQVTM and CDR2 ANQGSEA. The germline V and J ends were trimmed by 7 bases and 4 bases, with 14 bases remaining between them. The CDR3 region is CSAPGGAGNTIYF. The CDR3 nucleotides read TGCAGCGCACCTGGGGGCGCCGGAAACACCATATATTTT.

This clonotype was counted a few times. The CDR3 here is CASSQSGQRNTEAFF. In nucleotides, the CDR3 is TGCGCCAGCAGCCAAAGTGGACAGAGAAACACTGAAGCTTTCTTT. This chain joins TRBV4-3 and TRBJ1-1; possible D gene TRBD1, 6 bases. Trimming pared 2 bases from V and 2 bases from J, leaving 12 bases between. Germline V CDR1 and CDR2: LGHNA, YSLEER. This CDR3 region has 15 residues.

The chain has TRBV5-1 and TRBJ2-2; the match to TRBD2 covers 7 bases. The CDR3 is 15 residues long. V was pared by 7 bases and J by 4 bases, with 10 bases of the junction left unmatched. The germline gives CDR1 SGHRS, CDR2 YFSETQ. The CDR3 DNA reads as TGCGCCAGCTCTATCGGGGGGAGTAGCACCGGGGAGCTGTTTTTT. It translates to CASSIGGSSTGELFF.

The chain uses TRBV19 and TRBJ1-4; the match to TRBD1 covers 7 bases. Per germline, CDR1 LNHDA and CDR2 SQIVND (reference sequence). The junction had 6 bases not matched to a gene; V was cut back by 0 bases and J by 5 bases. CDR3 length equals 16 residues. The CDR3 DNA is TGTGCCAGTAGTATAGATCGAGGGACAGAAAATGAAAAACTGTTTTTT. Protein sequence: CASSIDRGTENEKLFF.

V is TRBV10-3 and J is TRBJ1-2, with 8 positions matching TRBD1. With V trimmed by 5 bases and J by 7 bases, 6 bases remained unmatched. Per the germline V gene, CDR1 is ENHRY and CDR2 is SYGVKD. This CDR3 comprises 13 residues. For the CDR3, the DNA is TGTGCCATCAGTAAAGAAACAGGGGGTGGCTACACCTTC. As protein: CAISKETGGGYTF.

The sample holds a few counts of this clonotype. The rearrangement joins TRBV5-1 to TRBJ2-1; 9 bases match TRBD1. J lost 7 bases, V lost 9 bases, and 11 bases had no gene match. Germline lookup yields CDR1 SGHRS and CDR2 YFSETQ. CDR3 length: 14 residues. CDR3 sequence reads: CATSTGTGQNEQFF. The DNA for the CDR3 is TGCGCCACATCAACCGGGACAGGGCAAAATGAGCAGTTCTTC.

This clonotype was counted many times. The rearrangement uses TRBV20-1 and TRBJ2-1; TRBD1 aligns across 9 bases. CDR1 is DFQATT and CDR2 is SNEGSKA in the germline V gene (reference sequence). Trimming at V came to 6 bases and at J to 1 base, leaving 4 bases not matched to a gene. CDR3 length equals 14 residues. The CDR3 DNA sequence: TGCAGTGCGACCGGGACAGGGTCCTACAATGAGCAGTTCTTC. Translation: CSATGTGSYNEQFF.

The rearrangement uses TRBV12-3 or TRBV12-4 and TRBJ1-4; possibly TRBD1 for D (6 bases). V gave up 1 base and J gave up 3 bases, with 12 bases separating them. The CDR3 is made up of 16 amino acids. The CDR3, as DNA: TGTGCCAGCAGTTTAGACTTGGGGGCGGCTAATGAAAAACTGTTTTTT. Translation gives CASSLDLGAANEKLFF.